This entry is about one T cell receptor (beta chain). This entry belongs to a study of control samples from healthy donors and cancer patients. The method was immunoSEQ multiplex PCR; TCRdb's version includes in-frame clones alone and lacks a portion of them. Of about 130,000 clones listed, approximately 90% are singletons. V lost 2 bases to trimming and J lost 0 bases; unmatched junction nucleotides: 3. There are 16 residues in the CDR3. Germline V gene lookup returns CDR1 SGHVS and CDR2 FNYEAQ. This TCR was sampled from a man younger than 30 in good health. The rearrangement links TRBV7-6 to TRBJ2-2, with TRBD2 identical over 7 bases. Sequenced: blood. The DNA of the CDR3 is TGTGCCAGCAGCTTAAGAACTAGCGCGAACACCGGGGAGCTGTTTTTT. Residues: CASSLRTSANTGELFF. The variable domain in full, with the rest retrieved from reference TRBV7-6 and TRBJ2-2, is GAGVSQSPRYKVTKRGQDVALRCDPISGHVSLYWYRQALGQGPEFLTYFNYEAQQDKSGLPNDRFSAERPEGSISTLTIQRTEQRDSAMYRCASSLRTSANTGELFFGEGSRLTVL.